This T cell receptor (beta chain) was sequenced for a study of shared clonotypes between healthy human individuals. Study-level results: Measured sharing among donors was expected to vary with sequencing depth.

The assay was run at deep level. Sequencing on ten immunoSEQ deep assay plates was performed for unsorted PBMC DNA. The assay was immunoSEQ multiplex PCR, and TCRdb's table has in-frame clones only and misses some. The table lists roughly 500,000 clones, roughly 80% of them singletons, with roughly 12% in the top ten. With V trimmed by 11 bases and J by 1 base, 7 bases remained unmatched. The CDR3 length is 13 residues. The germline V gene encodes CDR1 SNHLY and CDR2 FYNNEI. This clone was seen more than once but under ten times. Its cognate antigen is unknown. All of the donors resided in Nashville, Tennessee, and each was a Caucasian adult.

The chain combines TRBV2 with TRBJ2-5; TRBD2 matches 7 bases. This clonotype originated in a woman in her thirties or forties in good health. Some clones in this sample may be carry-over from other donors' samples. Sequenced sample: PBMCs. The CDR3 spells CALGLAAQETQYF. DNA of the CDR3: TGTGCCCTTGGGCTAGCGGCCCAAGAGACCCAGTACTTC.